This TCR beta chain appears in the sequencing data of a study of blood T cell repertoires in COVID-19. This clone occurred once. CDR1 MGHRA and CDR2 YSYEKL come from the germline V gene. This CDR3 has 15 amino acids. Trimming removed 0 bases from V and 0 bases from J, with 8 bases in between. Data came from immunoSEQ multiplex PCR; TCRdb stores just in-frame clones and leaves some out. This table holds about 100,000 clones, roughly 88% found once. This sequence was found in a human donor in a cohort sampled during active COVID-19. Sequencing was done on a sample of peripheral blood. The rearrangement links TRBV4-1 to TRBJ1-2, with D hard to call. CDR3 loop: CASSQEMYTNYGYTF. The CDR3 DNA is TGCGCCAGCAGCCAAGAAATGTACACTAACTATGGCTACACCTTC.